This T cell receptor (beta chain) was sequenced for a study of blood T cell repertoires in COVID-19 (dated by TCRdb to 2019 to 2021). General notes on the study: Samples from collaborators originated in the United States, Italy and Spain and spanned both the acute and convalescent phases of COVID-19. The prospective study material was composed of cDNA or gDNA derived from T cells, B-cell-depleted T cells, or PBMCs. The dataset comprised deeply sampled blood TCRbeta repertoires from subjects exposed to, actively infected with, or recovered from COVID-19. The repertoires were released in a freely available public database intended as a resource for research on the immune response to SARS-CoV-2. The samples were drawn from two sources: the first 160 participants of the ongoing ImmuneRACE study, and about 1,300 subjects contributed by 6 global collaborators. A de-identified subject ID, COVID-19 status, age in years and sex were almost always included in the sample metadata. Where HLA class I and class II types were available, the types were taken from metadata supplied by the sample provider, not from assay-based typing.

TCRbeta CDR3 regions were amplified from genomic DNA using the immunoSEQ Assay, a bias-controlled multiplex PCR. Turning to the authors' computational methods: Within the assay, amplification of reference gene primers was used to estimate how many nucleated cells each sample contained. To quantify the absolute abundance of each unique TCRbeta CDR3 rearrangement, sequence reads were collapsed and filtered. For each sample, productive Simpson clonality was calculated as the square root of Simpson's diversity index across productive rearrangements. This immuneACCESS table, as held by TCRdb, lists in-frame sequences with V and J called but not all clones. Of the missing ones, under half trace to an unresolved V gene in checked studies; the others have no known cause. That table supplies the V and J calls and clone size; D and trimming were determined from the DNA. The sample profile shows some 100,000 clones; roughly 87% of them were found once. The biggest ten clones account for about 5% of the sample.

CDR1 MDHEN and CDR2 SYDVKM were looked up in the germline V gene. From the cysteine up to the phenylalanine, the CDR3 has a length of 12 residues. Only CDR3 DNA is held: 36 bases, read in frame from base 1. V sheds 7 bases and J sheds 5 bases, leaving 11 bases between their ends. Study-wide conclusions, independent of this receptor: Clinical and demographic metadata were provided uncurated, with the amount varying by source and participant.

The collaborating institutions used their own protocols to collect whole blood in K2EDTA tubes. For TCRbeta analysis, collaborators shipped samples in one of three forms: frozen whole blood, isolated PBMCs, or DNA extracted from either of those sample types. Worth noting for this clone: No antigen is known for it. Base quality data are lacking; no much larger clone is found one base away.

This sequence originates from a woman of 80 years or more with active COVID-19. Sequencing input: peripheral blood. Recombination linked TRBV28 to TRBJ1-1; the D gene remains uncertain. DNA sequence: TGTGCCAGCACCCGAGGGAGAACTGAAGCTTTCTTT. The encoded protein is CASTRGRTEAFF.